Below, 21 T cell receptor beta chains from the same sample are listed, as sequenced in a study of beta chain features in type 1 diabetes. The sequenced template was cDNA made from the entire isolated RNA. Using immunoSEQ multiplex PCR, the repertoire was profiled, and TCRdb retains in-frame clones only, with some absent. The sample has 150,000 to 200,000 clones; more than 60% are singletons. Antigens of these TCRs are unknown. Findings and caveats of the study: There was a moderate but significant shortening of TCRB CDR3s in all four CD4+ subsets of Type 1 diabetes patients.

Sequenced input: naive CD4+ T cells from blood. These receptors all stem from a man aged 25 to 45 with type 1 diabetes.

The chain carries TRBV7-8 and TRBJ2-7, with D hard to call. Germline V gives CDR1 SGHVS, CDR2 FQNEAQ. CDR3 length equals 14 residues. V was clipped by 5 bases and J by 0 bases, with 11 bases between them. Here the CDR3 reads CASSPIGSSYEQYF. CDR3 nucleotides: TGTGCCAGCAGCCCCATAGGCAGCTCCTACGAGCAGTACTTC.

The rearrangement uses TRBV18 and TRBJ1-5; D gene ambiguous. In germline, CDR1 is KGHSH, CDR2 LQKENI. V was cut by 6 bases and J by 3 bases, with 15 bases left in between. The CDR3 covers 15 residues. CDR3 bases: TGTGCCAGCTCTCCCCTAGGGCAGTACAATCAGCCCCAGCATTTT. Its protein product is CASSPLGQYNQPQHF.

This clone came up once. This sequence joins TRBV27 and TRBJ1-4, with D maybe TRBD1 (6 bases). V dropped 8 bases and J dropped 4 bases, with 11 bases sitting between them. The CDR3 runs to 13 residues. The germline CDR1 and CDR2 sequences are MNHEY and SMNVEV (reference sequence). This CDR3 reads CASGGRVNEKLFF. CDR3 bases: TGTGCCAGCGGGGGCAGGGTTAATGAAAAACTGTTTTTT.

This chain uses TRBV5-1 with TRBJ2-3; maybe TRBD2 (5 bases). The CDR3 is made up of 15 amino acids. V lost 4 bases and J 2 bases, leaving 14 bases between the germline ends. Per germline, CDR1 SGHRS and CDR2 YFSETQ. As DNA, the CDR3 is TGCGCCAGCAGCATGAATGGCGGGTACACAGATACGCAGTATTTT. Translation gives CASSMNGGYTDTQYF.

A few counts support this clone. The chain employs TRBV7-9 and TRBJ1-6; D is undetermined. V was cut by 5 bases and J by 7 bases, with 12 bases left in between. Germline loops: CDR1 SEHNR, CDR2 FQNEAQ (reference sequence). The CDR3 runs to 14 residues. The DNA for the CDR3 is TGTGCCAGCAGCGTCCGGGCCTCCAATTCACCCCTCCACTTT. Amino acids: CASSVRASNSPLHF. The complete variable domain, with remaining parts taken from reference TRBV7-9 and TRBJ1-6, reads DTGVSQNPRHKITKRGQNVTFRCDPISEHNRLYWYRQTLGQGPEFLTYFQNEAQLEKSRLLSDRFSAERPKGSFSTLEIQRTEQGDSAMYLCASSVRASNSPLHFGNGTRLTVT.

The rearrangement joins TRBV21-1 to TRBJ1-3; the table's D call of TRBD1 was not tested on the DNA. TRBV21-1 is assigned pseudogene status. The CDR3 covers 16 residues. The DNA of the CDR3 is TGTGCCAGCAGCCCCCGAACAGGGAACTCTGGAAACACCATATATTTT. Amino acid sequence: CASSPRTGNSGNTIYF.

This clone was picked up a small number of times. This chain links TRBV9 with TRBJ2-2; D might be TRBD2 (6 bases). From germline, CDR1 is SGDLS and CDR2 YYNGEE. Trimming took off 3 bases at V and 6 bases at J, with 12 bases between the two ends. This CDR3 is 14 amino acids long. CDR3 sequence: CASSGDLMAGELFF. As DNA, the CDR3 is TGTGCCAGCAGCGGGGACTTAATGGCCGGGGAGCTGTTTTTT.

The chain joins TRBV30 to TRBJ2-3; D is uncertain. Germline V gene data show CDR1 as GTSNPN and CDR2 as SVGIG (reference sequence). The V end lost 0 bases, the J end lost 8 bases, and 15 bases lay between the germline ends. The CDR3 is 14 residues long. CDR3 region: CAWSVSDLAGTQYF. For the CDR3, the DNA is TGTGCCTGGAGTGTTTCAGACCTTGCTGGTACGCAGTATTTT.

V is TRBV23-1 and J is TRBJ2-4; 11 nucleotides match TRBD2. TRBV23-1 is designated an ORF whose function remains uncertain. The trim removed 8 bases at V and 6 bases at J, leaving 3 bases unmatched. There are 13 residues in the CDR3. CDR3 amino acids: CASPGTSGNIQYF. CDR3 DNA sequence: TGCGCCAGCCCCGGGACTAGCGGAAACATTCAGTACTTC.

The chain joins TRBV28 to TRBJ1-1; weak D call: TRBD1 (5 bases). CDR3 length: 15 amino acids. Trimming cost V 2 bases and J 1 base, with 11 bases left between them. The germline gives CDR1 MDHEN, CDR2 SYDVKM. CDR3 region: CASSLGGRRNTEAFF. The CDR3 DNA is TGTGCCAGCAGTTTAGGGGGACGGAGGAACACTGAAGCTTTCTTT.

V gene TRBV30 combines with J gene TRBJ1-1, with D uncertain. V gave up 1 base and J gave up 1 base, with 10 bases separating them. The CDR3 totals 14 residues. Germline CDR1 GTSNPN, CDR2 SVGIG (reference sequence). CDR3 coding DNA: TGTGCCTGGAGTGGGGAACACACGAACACTGAAGCTTTCTTT. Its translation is CAWSGEHTNTEAFF.

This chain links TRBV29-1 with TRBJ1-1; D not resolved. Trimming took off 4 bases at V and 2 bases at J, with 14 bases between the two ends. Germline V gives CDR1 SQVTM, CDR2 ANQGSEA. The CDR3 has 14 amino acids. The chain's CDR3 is CSVVTWTSNTEAFF. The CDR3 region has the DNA TGCAGCGTTGTTACGTGGACCTCTAACACTGAAGCTTTCTTT.

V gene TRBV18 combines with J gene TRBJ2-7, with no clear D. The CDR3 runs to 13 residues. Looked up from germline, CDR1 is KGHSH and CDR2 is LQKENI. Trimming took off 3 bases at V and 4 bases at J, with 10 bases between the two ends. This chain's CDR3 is CASSPSTTYEQYF. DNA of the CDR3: TGTGCCAGCTCACCGTCGACAACTTACGAGCAGTACTTC.

Here the CDR3 reads CSVGQGANEQFF. As DNA, the CDR3 is TGCAGCGTTGGACAGGGGGCCAATGAGCAGTTCTTC. The rearrangement links TRBV29-1 to TRBJ2-1; TRBD1 aligns across 10 bases. The CDR3 has 12 residues. The junction had 0 bases not matched to a gene; V was cut back by 4 bases and J by 6 bases. Germline assignment: CDR1 SQVTM and CDR2 ANQGSEA.

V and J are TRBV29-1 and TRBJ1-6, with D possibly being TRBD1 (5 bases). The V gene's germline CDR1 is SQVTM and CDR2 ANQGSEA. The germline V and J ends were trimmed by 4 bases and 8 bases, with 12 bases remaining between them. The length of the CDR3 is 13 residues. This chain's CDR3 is CSVGGGGDSPLHF. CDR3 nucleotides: TGCAGCGTTGGTGGGGGAGGTGATTCACCCCTCCACTTT.

The CDR3 nucleotides are TGTGCCAGCAGCCCCCCGCCAGGGACTCGATACAATGAGCAGTTCTTC. Translating it yields CASSPPPGTRYNEQFF. The rearrangement joins TRBV7-2 to TRBJ2-1, with D possibly being TRBD2 (6 bases). The CDR3 covers 16 residues. The germline V gene encodes CDR1 SGHTA and CDR2 FQGNSA. V was pared by 5 bases and J by 4 bases, with 18 bases between.

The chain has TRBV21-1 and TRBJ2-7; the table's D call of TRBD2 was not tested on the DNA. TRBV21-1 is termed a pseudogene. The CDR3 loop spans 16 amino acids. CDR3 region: CASSNRQGLAAYEQYF. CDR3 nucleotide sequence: TGTGCCAGCAGCAACCGGCAGGGGCTAGCGGCGTACGAGCAGTACTTC.

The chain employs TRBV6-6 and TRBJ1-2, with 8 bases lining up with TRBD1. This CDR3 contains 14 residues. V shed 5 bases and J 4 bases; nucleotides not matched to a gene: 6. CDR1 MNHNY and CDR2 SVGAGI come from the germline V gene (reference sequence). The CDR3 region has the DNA TGTGCCAGCAGTCCCGGACAGGGATCCTATGGCTACACCTTC. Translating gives CASSPGQGSYGYTF.

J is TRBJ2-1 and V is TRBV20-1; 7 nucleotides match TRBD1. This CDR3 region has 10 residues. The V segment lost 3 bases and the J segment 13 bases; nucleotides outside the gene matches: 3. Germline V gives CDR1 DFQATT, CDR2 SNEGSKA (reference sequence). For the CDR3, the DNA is TGCAGTGCTAGCGACAGGGTACAGTTCTTC. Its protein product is CSASDRVQFF.

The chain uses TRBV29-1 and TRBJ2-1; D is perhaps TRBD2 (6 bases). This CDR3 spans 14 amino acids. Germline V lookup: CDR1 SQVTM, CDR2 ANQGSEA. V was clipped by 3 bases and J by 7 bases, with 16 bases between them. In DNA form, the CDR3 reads TGCAGCGTTGACCGCGGGGCAACCCAAAATGAGCAGTTCTTC. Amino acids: CSVDRGATQNEQFF.

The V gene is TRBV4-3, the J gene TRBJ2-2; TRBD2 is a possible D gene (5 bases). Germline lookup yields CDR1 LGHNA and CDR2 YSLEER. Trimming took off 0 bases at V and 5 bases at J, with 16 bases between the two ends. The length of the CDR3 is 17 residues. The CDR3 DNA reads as TGCGCCAGCAGCCAAGATATCGCGGGTTCGTTGACCGGGGAGCTGTTTTTT. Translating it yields CASSQDIAGSLTGELFF.